The 32 T cell receptor beta chains listed next were all sequenced from one sample in a study of graft-versus-host responses after intestinal transplantation. Assay used: immunoSEQ multiplex PCR; TCRdb lists only in-frame clones, some missing. Of about 3,200 clones in the sample, 93% were seen once. Sequenced material: bone marrow, taken 350 to 400 days after transplant. The receptors derive from a human patient who received an intestinal transplant, so some T cells may come from the graft donor.

This clone is a singleton in its sample. The chain couples TRBV25-1 to TRBJ2-3; D is perhaps TRBD1 (5 bases). Trimming took off 7 bases at V and 2 bases at J, with 10 bases between the two ends. CDR1 and CDR2 (germline): MGHDK, SYGVNS. The CDR3 covers 13 residues. The CDR3 sequence is CASTGYFTDTQYF. The CDR3, as DNA: TGTGCCAGCACAGGGTATTTCACAGATACGCAGTATTTT.

CDR3 in DNA: TGTGCCAGCAGTACTAGACAGGGGGCTGGCGAGCAGTACTTC. Its protein is CASSTRQGAGEQYF. The chain recombines TRBV6-6 with TRBJ2-5, with TRBD1 identical over 10 bases. The DNA end favors TRBJ2-7, so the J call may be wrong. Germline V gives CDR1 MNHNY, CDR2 SVGAGI (reference sequence). The CDR3 totals 14 residues.

The V call is TRBV4-2, the J call TRBJ1-1; D is unresolved. This CDR3 spans 13 amino acids. Germline V lookup: CDR1 LGHNA, CDR2 YNFKEQ. V shed 5 bases and J shed 1 base, with 8 bases lying between them. The CDR3 sequence is CASSLDPNTEAFF. DNA for the CDR3: TGTGCCAGCAGCTTAGATCCGAACACTGAAGCTTTCTTT.

This rearrangement joins TRBV5-1 to TRBJ1-1; TRBD1 might be the D (6 bases). From germline, CDR1 is SGHRS and CDR2 YFSETQ. The CDR3 sequence is 14 residues long. V lost 1 base, J lost 1 base, and 8 bases lay in between. CDR3 protein: CASSLRRGNTEAFF. CDR3 coding DNA: TGCGCCAGCAGCTTGCGCAGGGGGAACACTGAAGCTTTCTTT.

Of note for this clone: At one boundary the junction diverges from the germline segment, which might be a read error. The V gene is TRBV7-7, the J gene TRBJ2-1; 7 nucleotides line up with TRBD2. The CDR3 has 14 amino acids. CDR1 is SSHAT and CDR2 is FNYEAQ in the germline V gene (reference sequence). The CDR3 nucleotides read TGTGCTAGCAGCCCAAGCGGGACCGGGCCTGAGCAGTTCTTC. Translation gives CASSPSGTGPEQFF.

The genes are TRBV28 and TRBJ2-5; D is ambiguous. V dropped 6 bases and J dropped 3 bases, with 8 bases sitting between them. The CDR3 runs 12 residues. The germline V gene encodes CDR1 MDHEN and CDR2 SYDVKM. CDR3 residues: CASSLAEETQYF. The DNA of the CDR3 is TGTGCCAGCAGCTTAGCCGAAGAGACCCAGTACTTC.

J is TRBJ2-1 and V is TRBV28, with D perhaps matching TRBD1 (6 bases). Trimming left V 7 bases short and J 5 bases short, with 12 bases between. The germline gives CDR1 MDHEN, CDR2 SYDVKM. The CDR3 has 13 amino acids. CDR3 residues: CASTPDRNNEQFF. DNA of the CDR3: TGTGCCAGCACCCCGGACAGAAACAATGAGCAGTTCTTC.

The count of this clone is one. The chain combines TRBV2 with TRBJ2-1; D is undetermined. This CDR3 has 14 amino acids. CDR1 SNHLY and CDR2 FYNNEI come from the germline V gene. Trimming took off 1 base at V and 3 bases at J, with 7 bases between the two ends. The CDR3 sequence is CASSEEEIYNEQFF. The CDR3 nucleotides read TGTGCCAGCAGTGAAGAAGAAATCTACAATGAGCAGTTCTTC.

CDR3 loop: CASSESGQGSEKLFF. The CDR3 DNA is TGTGCCAGCAGTGAGTCGGGACAGGGATCCGAAAAACTGTTTTTT. The chain has TRBV6-4 and TRBJ1-4, with 9 bases that match TRBD1. This CDR3 has 15 amino acids. V dropped 3 bases and J dropped 8; count of bases not matched to a gene: 7. The germline V gene encodes CDR1 MRHNA and CDR2 SNTAGT.

V and J are TRBV6-1 and TRBJ2-5; 7 nucleotides agree with TRBD1. Germline loops: CDR1 MNHNS, CDR2 SASEGT. The CDR3 runs to 14 residues. The junction had 14 bases not matched to a gene; V was cut back by 8 bases and J by 8 bases. The CDR3 bases are TGTGCCAGCGCAGCAAAGGGGGCAGCCTCAACCCAGTACTTC. This codes for CASAAKGAASTQYF.

The gene calls are TRBV6-1 and TRBJ2-1; D is unclear. Trimming took off 4 bases at V and 6 bases at J, with 1 base between the two ends. The CDR3 is 10 amino acids. The germline V gene has CDR1 MNHNS and CDR2 SASEGT. The CDR3 nucleotides are TGTGCCAGCAGTGTCAATGAGCAGTTCTTC. Its translation is CASSVNEQFF.

The rearrangement uses TRBV5-1 and TRBJ2-7, with D possibly being TRBD1 or TRBD2 (5 bases each). The CDR3 runs to 15 residues. Per germline, CDR1 SGHRS and CDR2 YFSETQ. The V end was cut by 4 bases, the J end by 0 bases, with 14 bases between. The CDR3 reads CASSALPGPSYEQYF. In DNA form, the CDR3 reads TGCGCCAGCAGCGCTTTGCCGGGGCCCTCCTACGAGCAGTACTTC.

Note on this clone: At one boundary the junction diverges from the germline segment, which might be a read error. Additional DNA sequences in this sample encode the identical CDR3. This chain connects TRBV7-2 to TRBJ2-7; D unclear. Looked up from germline, CDR1 is SGHTA and CDR2 is FQGNSA. The CDR3 totals 15 residues. CDR3 protein: CASSFVPGLSYEQYF. The CDR3 DNA reads as TGTGCTAGCAGCTTTGTTCCAGGCCTCTCCTACGAGCAGTACTTC. Full variable domain (rest looked up from reference TRBV7-2 and TRBJ2-7): GAGVSQSPSNKVTEKGKDVELRCDPISGHTALYWYRQSLGQGLEFLIYFQGNSAPDKSGLPSDRFSAERTGGSVSTLTIQRTQQEDSAVYLCASSFVPGLSYEQYFGPGTRLTVT.

The rearrangement uses TRBV6-5 and TRBJ1-5; perhaps TRBD1 as D (5 bases). V was cut by 0 bases and J by 6 bases, with 9 bases left in between. Germline assignment: CDR1 MNHEY and CDR2 SVGAGI. The CDR3 has 14 residues. The CDR3 DNA is TGTGCCAGCAGTTACTCAGGGGCAAGTCAGCCCCAGCATTTT. Its protein is CASSYSGASQPQHF.

As DNA, the CDR3 is TGTGCCAGCAGCCGACTAGTCCAGGACAATGAGCAGTTCTTC. As protein: CASSRLVQDNEQFF. V gene TRBV5-4 combines with J gene TRBJ2-1; D perhaps matches TRBD2 (6 bases). Trimming pared 4 bases from V and 5 bases from J, leaving 13 bases between. Looked up from germline, CDR1 is SGHNT and CDR2 is YYREEE (reference sequence). This CDR3 is built from 14 residues.

This CDR3 reads CASSLGQGAQGYTF. CDR3 nucleotide sequence: TGTGCCAGCAGCTTGGGACAGGGGGCGCAGGGCTACACCTTC. V usage is TRBV11-3 and J usage is TRBJ1-2, with TRBD1 identical over 12 bases. Losses at the gene ends were 3 bases for V and 8 bases for J; bases not matched to a gene: 4. The CDR3 covers 14 residues. Germline CDR1 and CDR2: SGHNT and YENEEA. Full variable domain (remainder filled in from reference TRBV11-3 and TRBJ1-2): EAGVVQSPRYKIIEKKQPVAFWCNPISGHNTLYWYLQNLGQGPELLIRYENEEAVDDSQLPKDRFSAERLKGVDSTLKIQPAELGDSAVYLCASSLGQGAQGYTFGSGTRLTVV.

This chain joins TRBV4-1 and TRBJ1-6; 10 nucleotides match TRBD1. CDR1 and CDR2 (germline): MGHRA, YSYEKL. The CDR3 sequence is 16 residues long. V dropped 5 bases and J dropped 9; count of bases not matched to a gene: 10. For the CDR3, the DNA is TGCGCCAGCAGCTTCACCCCCGGGACAGGGGCTTCACCCCTCCACTTT. Its translation is CASSFTPGTGASPLHF.

This rearrangement joins TRBV29-1 to TRBJ2-5; 7 bases are a match to TRBD1. The CDR3 contains 11 residues. CDR1 SQVTM and CDR2 ANQGSEA come from the germline V gene. V lost 7 bases, J lost 4 bases, and 3 bases stayed unmatched. The DNA of the CDR3 is TGCAGCGCGGCAGGGGGAGAGACCCAGTACTTC. Encoded protein: CSAAGGETQYF.

This clone showed up just a few times. The rearrangement uses TRBV7-6 and TRBJ2-2; D possibly uses TRBD1 or TRBD2 (7 bases each). V lost 2 bases, J lost 4 bases, and 14 bases lay in between. CDR3 length: 16 amino acids. The germline gives CDR1 SGHVS, CDR2 FNYEAQ. The CDR3 DNA reads as TGTGCCAGCAGCTTACAGGGGGGGGCCGGCACCGGGGAGCTGTTTTTT. The encoded protein is CASSLQGGAGTGELFF. Variable domain in full (rest from reference TRBV7-6 and TRBJ2-2): GAGVSQSPRYKVTKRGQDVALRCDPISGHVSLYWYRQALGQGPEFLTYFNYEAQQDKSGLPNDRFSAERPEGSISTLTIQRTEQRDSAMYRCASSLQGGAGTGELFFGEGSRLTVL.

V gene TRBV6-1 combines with J gene TRBJ1-5; perhaps TRBD1 as D (6 bases). The CDR3 runs to 15 residues. Germline assignment: CDR1 MNHNS and CDR2 SASEGT. Trimming left V 5 bases short and J 0 bases short, with 11 bases between. The CDR3 nucleotides read TGTGCCAGCAGTTCCACAGGGTATAGCAATCAGCCCCAGCATTTT. As protein: CASSSTGYSNQPQHF.

This chain connects TRBV7-6 to TRBJ1-4; D not certain. CDR1 SGHVS and CDR2 FNYEAQ come from the germline V gene. The V gene lost 1 base and the J gene lost 7 bases, with 4 bases spanning the gap. The CDR3 extends over 12 amino acids. CDR3 nucleotide sequence: TGTGCCAGCAGCTTAGACCTTGAAAAACTGTTTTTT. This codes for CASSLDLEKLFF.

The V gene is TRBV5-4, the J gene TRBJ2-3, with no clear D. With 6 bases removed from V and 0 bases from J, the gap between germline ends came to 8 bases. The germline CDR1 and CDR2 sequences are SGHNT and YYREEE (reference sequence). The CDR3 is 13 amino acids. The CDR3 spells CASTRTSTDTQYF. The DNA of the CDR3 is TGTGCCAGCACCAGGACCAGCACAGATACGCAGTATTTT.

The genes are TRBV18 and TRBJ2-1, with 8 bases identical to TRBD2. CDR3 length: 16 amino acids. Germline CDR1 KGHSH, CDR2 LQKENI. After removal of 6 bases from V and 7 bases from J, the junction contained 14 bases not matched to a gene. The DNA for the CDR3 is TGTGCCAGCTCCCCGAGAGTAGCGGGATTGTCAAATGAGCAGTTCTTC. Protein product: CASSPRVAGLSNEQFF.

V and J are TRBV28 and TRBJ1-2; D is ambiguous. The CDR3 covers 13 residues. Germline loops: CDR1 MDHEN, CDR2 SYDVKM. Trimming removed 8 bases at V and 4 bases at J, with 14 bases between. The CDR3 nucleotides read TGTGCCAGCGCGCGGAGCAACTTCTATGGCTACACCTTC. Its protein is CASARSNFYGYTF.

This chain uses TRBV11-2 with TRBJ2-1; D is uncertain. The germline gives CDR1 SGHAT, CDR2 FQNNGV. The V and J ends lost 5 bases and 9 bases respectively, with 8 bases between them. The CDR3 loop spans 11 amino acids. The CDR3 sequence: CASSPHGEQFF. In DNA form, the CDR3 reads TGTGCCAGCAGCCCTCACGGTGAGCAGTTCTTC.

The rearrangement uses TRBV7-2 and TRBJ2-1; maybe TRBD2 (5 bases). Germline CDR1 is SGHTA and CDR2 is FQGNSA. CDR3 length: 17 amino acids. Trimming shortened V by 4 bases and J by 0 bases, and 16 bases separated the two germline ends. The CDR3 DNA reads as TGTGCCAGCAGCTACCCTTCCGCTAGCCACTCCTACAATGAGCAGTTCTTC. Encoded protein: CASSYPSASHSYNEQFF.

The V call is TRBV29-1, the J call TRBJ2-5, with 11 bases fitting TRBD2. Germline-derived CDR1 and CDR2 are SQVTM and ANQGSEA. V lost 5 bases, J lost 5 bases, and 1 base stayed unmatched. The CDR3 has 12 residues. CDR3 coding DNA: TGCAGCGTTCGGACTAGCGGGGAGACCCAGTACTTC. Translating gives CSVRTSGETQYF.

The chain employs TRBV6-1 and TRBJ1-3, with unresolved D. This CDR3 has 14 amino acids. CDR1 is MNHNS and CDR2 is SASEGT in the germline V gene. V lost 3 bases and J 4 bases, leaving 10 bases between the germline ends. This CDR3 is CASSEEGPGNTIYF. DNA of the CDR3: TGTGCCAGCAGTGAGGAAGGGCCGGGAAACACCATATATTTT.

J is TRBJ2-2 and V is TRBV5-6; D is perhaps TRBD1 (5 bases). CDR1 is SGHDT, CDR2 YYEEEE, per germline. Trimming took 0 bases from V and 6 from J, leaving 18 bases between them. CDR3 length: 17 amino acids. The CDR3 loop is CASSLAGPTGFPGELFF. CDR3 sequence (DNA): TGTGCCAGCAGCTTGGCAGGACCCACAGGTTTCCCCGGGGAGCTGTTTTTT.

CDR3 bases: TGTGCCAGCAGTGAGGGGACGGAAGAGACCCAGTACTTC. This encodes CASSEGTEETQYF. This rearrangement joins TRBV6-1 to TRBJ2-5, with D perhaps assigned TRBD1 or TRBD2 (5 bases each). The CDR3 is made up of 13 amino acids. Germline CDR1 reads MNHNS; CDR2 reads SASEGT. V lost 3 bases to trimming and J lost 3 bases, with 8 bases between them.

This sequence joins TRBV7-2 and TRBJ1-5; possibly TRBD1 for D (5 bases). The germline gives CDR1 SGHTA, CDR2 FQGNSA. The V and J ends lost 3 bases and 6 bases respectively, with 12 bases between them. This CDR3 is 14 amino acids long. CDR3 in amino acids: CASSFPGHGQPQHF. DNA for the CDR3: TGTGCCAGCAGCTTTCCAGGGCATGGTCAGCCCCAGCATTTT.

This chain joins TRBV30 and TRBJ2-4; D call uncertain. Trimming pared 4 bases from V and 5 bases from J, leaving 6 bases between. This CDR3 comprises 11 residues. Germline-derived CDR1 and CDR2 are GTSNPN and SVGIG (reference sequence). Written as DNA, the CDR3 is TGTGCCTGGACTGGGGAAAACATTCAGTACTTC. Translation gives CAWTGENIQYF.